Listed here are 14 T cell receptor beta chains from one sample, sequenced in a study of CD8 T cells in Susac syndrome. The RNA, roughly 0.45 to 1 ug, was put through reverse transcription using random hexamers. TCRdb fed the immunoSEQ multiplex PCR reads into MiXCR, producing one record per CDR3 protein. The sample yields about 200,000 distinct CDR3 sequences, roughly 95% seen once. Sequenced sample: CD4+ T cells from PBMCs. These receptors all come from a human donor with multiple sclerosis.

The chain has TRBV15 and TRBJ1-4, with D unresolved. CDR3 length equals 14 residues. Germline V gives CDR1 LNHNV, CDR2 YYDKDF (reference sequence). Trimming took off 6 bases at V and 5 bases at J, with 13 bases between the two ends. The CDR3 is CATRGRGRNEKLFF. DNA for the CDR3: TGTGCCACCAGAGGCCGCGGACGCAATGAAAAACTGTTTTTT.

The sample holds one count of this clonotype. This sequence joins TRBV30 and TRBJ2-3; TRBD2 agrees at 8 bases. V lost 4 bases to trimming and J lost 5 bases; unmatched junction nucleotides: 8. CDR1 and CDR2 (germline): GTSNPN, SVGIG (reference sequence). This CDR3 has 14 residues. CDR3 protein: CAWIKAGVEDTQYF. The CDR3 nucleotides are TGTGCCTGGATCAAAGCGGGAGTGGAAGATACGCAGTATTTT. Using reference TRBV30 and TRBJ2-3 for the parts outside the CDR3, the full variable domain is SQTIHQWPATLVQPVGSPLSLECTVEGTSNPNLYWYRQAAGRGLQLLFYSVGIGQISSEVPQNLSASRPQDRQFILSSKKLLLSDSGFYLCAWIKAGVEDTQYFGPGTRLTVL.

This chain links TRBV18 with TRBJ2-1; the D gene is possibly TRBD2 (6 bases). Trimming stripped 4 bases from V and 4 bases from J, with 17 bases between. From germline, CDR1 is KGHSH and CDR2 LQKENI. The CDR3 is 16 residues long. The CDR3 loop reads CASSRGSGSRYNEQFF. The CDR3 coding sequence is TGTGCCAGCTCACGAGGGTCCGGGAGCAGGTACAATGAGCAGTTCTTC.

The V gene is TRBV20-1, the J gene TRBJ1-1; perhaps TRBD1 as D (5 bases). Trimming stripped 1 base from V and 8 bases from J, with 14 bases between. The germline CDR1 and CDR2 sequences are DFQATT and SNEGSKA (reference sequence). This CDR3 is built from 13 residues. CDR3: CSARGAGSWEAFF. Written as DNA, the CDR3 is TGCAGTGCTAGAGGGGCAGGGAGTTGGGAAGCTTTCTTT.

The CDR3 region has the DNA TGTGCCAGCAGTTTAGGGCTGGCTCGGTACTTC. Protein product: CASSLGLARYF. The gene calls are TRBV12-3 or TRBV12-4 and TRBJ2-7; D gene uncertain. Trimming shortened V by 1 base and J by 12 bases, and 10 bases separated the two germline ends. The CDR3 covers 11 residues.

In DNA, the CDR3 is TGTGCCAGTAGTGACTGGAGCTCCTACGAGCAGTACTTC. Translated, it gives CASSDWSSYEQYF. The chain carries TRBV19 and TRBJ2-7; unclear D gene. Germline CDR1 reads LNHDA; CDR2 reads SQIVND (reference sequence). With 5 bases removed from V and 0 bases from J, the gap between germline ends came to 8 bases. The CDR3 extends over 13 amino acids.

The chain has TRBV29-1 and TRBJ2-5; 9 positions match TRBD1. With V trimmed by 5 bases and J by 2 bases, 12 bases remained unmatched. Germline-derived CDR1 and CDR2 are SQVTM and ANQGSEA. The CDR3 sequence is 16 residues long. CDR3 sequence reads: CSVSIQGQGRQETQYF. CDR3 DNA sequence: TGCAGCGTTTCGATCCAAGGACAGGGGCGACAAGAGACCCAGTACTTC. The entire variable domain, with the rest obtained from reference TRBV29-1 and TRBJ2-5, is as follows: SAVISQKPSRDICQRGTSLTIQCQVDSQVTMMFWYRQQPGQSLTLIATANQGSEATYESGFVIDKFPISRPNLTFSTLTVSNMSPEDSSIYLCSVSIQGQGRQETQYFGPGTRLLVL.

The gene calls are TRBV20-1 and TRBJ2-7, with 7 positions matching TRBD1. The CDR3 totals 15 residues. Germline V CDR1 and CDR2: DFQATT, SNEGSKA (reference sequence). V was clipped by 5 bases and J by 5 bases; unmatched bases: 15. This CDR3 reads CSASSPRQGRDEQYF. Here the CDR3 DNA reads TGCAGTGCTTCATCACCCAGACAGGGTAGGGACGAGCAGTACTTC.

V is TRBV28 and J is TRBJ1-2; D is undetermined. Trimming pared 8 bases from V and 5 bases from J, leaving 12 bases between. This CDR3 spans 12 amino acids. Germline-derived CDR1 and CDR2 are MDHEN and SYDVKM. Here the CDR3 reads CASRYSFYGYTF. CDR3 DNA: TGTGCCAGCCGATACAGCTTTTATGGCTACACCTTC.

The chain couples TRBV12-3 or TRBV12-4 to TRBJ2-7; D unresolved. The length of the CDR3 is 14 residues. The V gene lost 3 bases and the J gene lost 8 bases, with 17 bases spanning the gap. CDR3 bases: TGTGCCAGCAGTTTGTCGTCTGTCCCTCCTCAGCAGTACTTC. Protein sequence: CASSLSSVPPQQYF.

The count of this clonotype is one. The chain has TRBV27 and TRBJ2-6; D is perhaps TRBD1 (6 bases). This CDR3 region has 17 residues. Trimming cost V 3 bases and J 0 bases, with 12 bases left between them. Germline loops: CDR1 MNHEY, CDR2 SMNVEV (reference sequence). The CDR3 here is CASSFSGTSSGANVLTF. The CDR3 region has the DNA TGTGCCAGCAGTTTTTCCGGGACATCCTCTGGGGCCAACGTCCTGACTTTC.

The chain has TRBV20-1 and TRBJ2-5, with 7 bases lining up with TRBD2. V dropped 3 bases and J dropped 2; count of bases not matched to a gene: 24. The length of the CDR3 is 20 residues. The germline gives CDR1 DFQATT, CDR2 SNEGSKA (reference sequence). The CDR3, as DNA: TGCAGTGCTAGGACAGCCCCCCGGCGGGGGACTATCCGAAGTCAAGAGACCCAGTACTTC. Translation: CSARTAPRRGTIRSQETQYF.

The chain joins TRBV6-6 to TRBJ2-4; TRBD1 might be the D (7 bases). This CDR3 region has 16 residues. Per the germline V gene, CDR1 is MNHNY and CDR2 is SVGAGI (reference sequence). The germline V and J ends were trimmed by 6 bases and 8 bases, with 23 bases remaining between them. The CDR3 here is CASRRTGRGRGDIQYF. The CDR3 DNA follows: TGTGCCAGCAGACGCACGGGACGGGGCAGGGGGGACATTCAGTACTTC.

The gene calls are TRBV24-1 and TRBJ2-2, with TRBD2 matching over 7 bases. V shed 0 bases and J 3 bases; nucleotides not matched to a gene: 3. This CDR3 is built from 16 residues. CDR1 and CDR2 (germline): KGHDR, SFDVKD. CDR3 sequence: CATSDLREGHTGELFF. CDR3 nucleotide sequence: TGTGCCACCAGTGATTTGAGGGAGGGACACACCGGGGAGCTGTTTTTT.